The sequence of this T cell receptor (beta chain) was determined in a study of T-cell reconstitution after alpha-beta-depleted transplantation in children. The CDR3 loop spans 13 amino acids. The V end was cut by 0 bases, the J end by 4 bases, with 7 bases between. Germline CDR1 reads MNHEY; CDR2 reads SVGAGI. The sample holds a few counts of this clonotype. Using unique molecular identifiers, the investigators prepared the TCRbeta library. TCRdb passed the PCR reads through MiXCR, listing each CDR3 protein once. This sample has some 490,000 distinct CDR3 sequences, with approximately 12% found just once.

This sequence was found in a human donor who donated a stem cell graft to a child with combined immunodeficiency. This sequence joins TRBV6-5 and TRBJ2-7; D is unresolved. This sample comprised PBMCs from the stem cell graft donor, obtained from the stem cell graft. CDR3 DNA: TGTGCCAGCAGTTACTCGTTGAATTACGAGCAGTACTTC. Encoded protein: CASSYSLNYEQYF.